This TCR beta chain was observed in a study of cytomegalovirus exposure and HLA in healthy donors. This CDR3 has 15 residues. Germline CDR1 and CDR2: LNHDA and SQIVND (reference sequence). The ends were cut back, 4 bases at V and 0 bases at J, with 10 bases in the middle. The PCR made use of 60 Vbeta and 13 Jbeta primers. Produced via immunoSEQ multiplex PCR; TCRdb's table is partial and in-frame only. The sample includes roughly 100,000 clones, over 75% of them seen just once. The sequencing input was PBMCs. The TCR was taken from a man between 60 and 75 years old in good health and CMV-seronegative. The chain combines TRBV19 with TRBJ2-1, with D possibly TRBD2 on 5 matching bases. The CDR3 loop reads CASSSTGSSYNEQFF. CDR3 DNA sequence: TGTGCCAGTAGTAGCACGGGGAGCTCCTACAATGAGCAGTTCTTC.